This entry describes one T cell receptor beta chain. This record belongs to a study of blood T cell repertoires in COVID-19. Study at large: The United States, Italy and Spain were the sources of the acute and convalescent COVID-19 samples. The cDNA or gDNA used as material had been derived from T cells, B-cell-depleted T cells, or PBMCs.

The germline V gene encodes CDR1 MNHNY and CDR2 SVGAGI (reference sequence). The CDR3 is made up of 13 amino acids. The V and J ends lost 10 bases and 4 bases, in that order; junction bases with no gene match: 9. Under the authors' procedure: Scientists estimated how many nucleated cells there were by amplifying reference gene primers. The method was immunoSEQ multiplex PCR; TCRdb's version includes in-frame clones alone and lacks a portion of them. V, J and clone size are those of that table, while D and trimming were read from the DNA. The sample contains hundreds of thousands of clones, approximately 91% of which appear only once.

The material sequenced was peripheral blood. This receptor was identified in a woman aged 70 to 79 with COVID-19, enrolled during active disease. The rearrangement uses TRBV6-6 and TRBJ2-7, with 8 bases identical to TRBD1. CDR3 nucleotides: TGTGCCACTTTAGGACAGGGCGGATACGAGCAGTACTTC. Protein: CATLGQGGYEQYF.